Below are 4 T cell receptor beta chains sequenced from a single sample in a study of shared clonotypes between healthy human individuals. Libraries were prepared by immunoSEQ multiplex PCR; TCRdb keeps only in-frame clonotypes and omits some of them. Of approximately 460,000 clones in the sample, approximately 71% were seen once. Sequencing was done on a sample of PBMCs. These receptors originate from a middle-aged woman in good health. Some clones in this sample may be carry-over from other donors' samples.

The CDR3: CASGLELNFEAFF. CDR3 coding DNA: TGTGCTAGTGGTTTGGAACTTAACTTTGAAGCTTTCTTT. This chain links TRBV12-5 with TRBJ1-1, with D uncertain. This CDR3 has 13 amino acids. V lost 1 base, J lost 7 bases, and 10 bases lay in between. Germline V gene sequence: CDR1 LGHNT, CDR2 FRNRAP.

In nucleotides, the CDR3 is TGTGCCAGCAGCCAAGAGTGGGTAAGCTACGAGCAGTACTTC. This codes for CASSQEWVSYEQYF. This chain joins TRBV14 and TRBJ2-7, with D hard to call. Germline assignment: CDR1 SGHDN and CDR2 FVKESK. The V end lost 0 bases, the J end lost 3 bases, and 9 bases lay between the germline ends. The CDR3 is 14 residues long.

The J gene is TRBJ2-7, the V gene TRBV2; possibly TRBD1 for D (6 bases). The V gene's germline CDR1 is SNHLY and CDR2 FYNNEI. With 6 bases removed from V and 0 bases from J, the gap between germline ends came to 12 bases. The CDR3 is 14 amino acids. As DNA, the CDR3 is TGTGCCAGCAGGGGCGACAGGAACTCCTACGAGCAGTACTTC. Residues: CASRGDRNSYEQYF.

With respect to this clone: With a far larger clone one base away, a read error is the likely cause. Other nucleotide sequences from this sample produce the same CDR3. The J gene is TRBJ2-5, the V gene TRBV5-1; D gene uncertain. CDR1 SGHRS and CDR2 YFSETQ come from the germline V gene. V lost 4 bases to trimming and J lost 1 base, with 5 bases between them. This CDR3 comprises 12 residues. This CDR3 reads CASSLSQETQYF. DNA of the CDR3: TGCGCCAGCAGCCTTTCCCAAGAGACCCAGTACTTC.